A single sample gave rise to the 10 T cell receptor beta chains below, sequenced in a study of blood T cell repertoires in COVID-19. TCRdb's copy holds only in-frame clones and misses some; the assay was immunoSEQ multiplex PCR. In the table there are under 250,000 clones, approximately 80% of which are singletons. The sample was peripheral blood. The receptors were sampled from a woman between 65 and 79 years old with acute or convalescent COVID-19.

This clone was counted between two and nine times. DNA of the CDR3: TGCGCCAGCAGCGCAGCTGCTGCGGGGAAGAACACTGAAGCTTTCTTT. This codes for CASSAAAAGKNTEAFF. The chain uses TRBV5-1 and TRBJ1-1; no firm D call. The V gene's germline CDR1 is SGHRS and CDR2 YFSETQ. The CDR3 contains 16 residues. V was shortened by 4 bases and J by 1 base, with 17 bases between the two germline ends.

As for this clone: Additional DNA sequences in this sample encode the identical CDR3. The chain carries TRBV10-2 and TRBJ2-7, with 9 bases that match TRBD1. The CDR3 extends over 14 amino acids. CDR1 WSHSY and CDR2 SAAADI come from the germline V gene. Trimming took 4 bases from V and 4 from J; bases not matched to a gene: 5. As DNA, the CDR3 is TGCGCCAGCAGTGGAGGACAGGGGACTTACGAGCAGTACTTC. Amino acid sequence: CASSGGQGTYEQYF.

This chain links TRBV6-5 with TRBJ1-1, with D possibly being TRBD1 (5 bases). Germline assignment: CDR1 MNHEY and CDR2 SVGAGI. V was cut by 7 bases and J by 1 base, with 16 bases left in between. The CDR3 length is 15 residues. CDR3 residues: CASTFAGGGNTEAFF. The CDR3 nucleotides are TGTGCCAGCACTTTTGCTGGGGGGGGGAACACTGAAGCTTTCTTT.

The rearrangement joins TRBV6-2 or TRBV6-3 to TRBJ2-7, with D possibly being TRBD2 (6 bases). Trimming shortened V by 4 bases and J by 11 bases, and 24 bases separated the two germline ends. From germline, CDR1 is MNHEY and CDR2 SVGEGT. The CDR3 length is 15 residues. The CDR3 is CASSSVHSGQLPEYF. CDR3 DNA sequence: TGTGCCAGCAGTTCTGTTCATAGCGGTCAATTGCCCGAGTACTTC.

The chain carries TRBV10-3 and TRBJ1-1; the D is unclear. The CDR3 contains 14 residues. Germline V gene sequence: CDR1 ENHRY, CDR2 SYGVKD. Trimming cost V 3 bases and J 4 bases, with 12 bases left between them. The CDR3 region has the DNA TGTGCCATCAGTGATCCCCGAGCGGGCACTGAAGCTTTCTTT. Encoded protein: CAISDPRAGTEAFF.

This chain joins TRBV19 and TRBJ1-6; 8 bases are a match to TRBD1. This CDR3 is 15 amino acids long. Germline V gene lookup returns CDR1 LNHDA and CDR2 SQIVND (reference sequence). Losses at the gene ends were 6 bases for V and 7 bases for J; bases not matched to a gene: 8. The DNA of the CDR3 is TGTGCCAGTAGCAACCAGCGACAGGGGAATTCACCCCTCCACTTT. Its protein is CASSNQRQGNSPLHF.

The chain couples TRBV30 to TRBJ1-1, with D possibly matching TRBD1 (5 bases). The CDR3 totals 15 residues. The V end was cut by 3 bases, the J end by 0 bases, with 14 bases between. From germline, CDR1 is GTSNPN and CDR2 SVGIG (reference sequence). The CDR3 is CAWRPGLRMNTEAFF. CDR3 bases: TGTGCCTGGAGACCGGGACTGAGAATGAACACTGAAGCTTTCTTT.

Only a few counts were recorded for this clone. The gene calls are TRBV19 and TRBJ1-1; D gene unclear. Germline V gene lookup returns CDR1 LNHDA and CDR2 SQIVND (reference sequence). CDR3 length equals 15 residues. Between the trimmed V and J ends, which lost 4 bases and 5 bases, there was a span of 17 bases. The CDR3 region is CASSTSQVWSTEAFF. The CDR3 nucleotides read TGTGCCAGTAGTACCTCCCAGGTGTGGTCGACTGAAGCTTTCTTT.

J is TRBJ2-7 and V is TRBV20-1, with 7 bases matching TRBD1. The junction had 9 bases not matched to a gene; V was cut back by 4 bases and J by 3 bases. Germline V lookup: CDR1 DFQATT, CDR2 SNEGSKA (reference sequence). There are 14 residues in the CDR3. The CDR3 nucleotides read TGCAGTGCTACTGACAGGGCCGCTTTCTACGAGCAGTACTTC. Protein: CSATDRAAFYEQYF.

The gene calls are TRBV5-4 and TRBJ2-1; 10 bases are shared with TRBD1. Germline V CDR1 and CDR2: SGHNT, YYREEE (reference sequence). The trim removed 4 bases at V and 2 bases at J, leaving 3 bases unmatched. The CDR3 loop spans 15 amino acids. The CDR3 is CASSPGTGAYNEQFF. Here the CDR3 DNA reads TGTGCCAGCAGCCCCGGGACAGGGGCCTACAATGAGCAGTTCTTC.